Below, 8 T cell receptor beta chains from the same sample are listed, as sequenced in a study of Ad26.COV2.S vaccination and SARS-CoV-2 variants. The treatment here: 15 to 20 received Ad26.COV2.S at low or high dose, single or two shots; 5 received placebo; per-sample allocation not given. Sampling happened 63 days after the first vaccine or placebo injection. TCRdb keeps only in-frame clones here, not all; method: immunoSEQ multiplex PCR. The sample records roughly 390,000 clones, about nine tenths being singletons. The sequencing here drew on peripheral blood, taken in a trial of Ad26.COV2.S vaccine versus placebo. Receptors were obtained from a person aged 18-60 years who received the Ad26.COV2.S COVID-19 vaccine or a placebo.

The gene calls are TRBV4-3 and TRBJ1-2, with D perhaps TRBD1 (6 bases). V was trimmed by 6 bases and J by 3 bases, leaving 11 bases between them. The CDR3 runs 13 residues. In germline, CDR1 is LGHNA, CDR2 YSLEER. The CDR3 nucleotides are TGCGCCAGCAGGGGGGCCGGGGACTATGGCTACACCTTC. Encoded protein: CASRGAGDYGYTF.

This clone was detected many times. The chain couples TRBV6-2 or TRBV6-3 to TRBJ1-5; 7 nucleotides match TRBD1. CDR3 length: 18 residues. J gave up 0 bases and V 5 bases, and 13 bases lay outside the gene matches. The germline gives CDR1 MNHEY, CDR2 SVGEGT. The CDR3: CASSGRDRTLYSNQPQHF. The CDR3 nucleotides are TGTGCCAGCAGTGGCCGGGACAGAACCCTCTATAGCAATCAGCCCCAGCATTTT.

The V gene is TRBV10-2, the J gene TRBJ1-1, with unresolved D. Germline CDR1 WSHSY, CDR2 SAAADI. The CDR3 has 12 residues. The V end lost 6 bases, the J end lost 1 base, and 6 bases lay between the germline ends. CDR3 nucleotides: TGCGCCAGCAGACTACCGAACACTGAAGCTTTCTTT. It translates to CASRLPNTEAFF.

The CDR3: CASSLGLDSYGYTF. The CDR3, as DNA: TGTGCCAGCAGCTTAGGCCTAGACAGCTATGGCTACACCTTC. The genes are TRBV13 and TRBJ1-2; D may be TRBD1 (5 bases). V lost 0 bases to trimming and J lost 4 bases, with 9 bases between them. Germline values: CDR1 PRHDT, CDR2 FYEKMQ (reference sequence). The CDR3 runs 14 residues.

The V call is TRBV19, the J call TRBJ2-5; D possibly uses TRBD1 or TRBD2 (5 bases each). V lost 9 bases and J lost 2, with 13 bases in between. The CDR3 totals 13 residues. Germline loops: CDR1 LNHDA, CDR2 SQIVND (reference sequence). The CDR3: CASAEDTQETQYF. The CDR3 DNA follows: TGTGCCAGCGCGGAGGACACGCAAGAGACCCAGTACTTC. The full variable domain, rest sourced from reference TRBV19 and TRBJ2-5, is DGGITQSPKYLFRKEGQNVTLSCEQNLNHDAMYWYRQDPGQGLRLIYYSQIVNDFQKGDIAEGYSVSREKKESFPLTVTSAQKNPTAFYLCASAEDTQETQYFGPGTRLLVL.

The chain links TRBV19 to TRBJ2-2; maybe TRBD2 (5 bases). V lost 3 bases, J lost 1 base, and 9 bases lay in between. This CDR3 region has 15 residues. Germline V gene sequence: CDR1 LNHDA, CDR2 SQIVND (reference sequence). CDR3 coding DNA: TGTGCCAGTAGTATCCGACGGGGGAACACCGGGGAGCTGTTTTTT. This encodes CASSIRRGNTGELFF. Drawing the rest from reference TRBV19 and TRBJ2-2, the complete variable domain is DGGITQSPKYLFRKEGQNVTLSCEQNLNHDAMYWYRQDPGQGLRLIYYSQIVNDFQKGDIAEGYSVSREKKESFPLTVTSAQKNPTAFYLCASSIRRGNTGELFFGEGSRLTVL.

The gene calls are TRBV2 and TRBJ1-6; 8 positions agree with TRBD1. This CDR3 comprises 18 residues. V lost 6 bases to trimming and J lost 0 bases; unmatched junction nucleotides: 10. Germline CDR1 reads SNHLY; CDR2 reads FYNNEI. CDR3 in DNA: TGTGCCAGCAGCGTTCGGGACAGGTACCGCTCCTATAATTCACCCCTCCACTTT. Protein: CASSVRDRYRSYNSPLHF.

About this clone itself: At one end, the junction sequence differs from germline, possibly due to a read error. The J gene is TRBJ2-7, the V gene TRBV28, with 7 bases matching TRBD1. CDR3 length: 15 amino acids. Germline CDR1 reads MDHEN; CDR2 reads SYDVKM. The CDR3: CASSNLGQSSFEQYF. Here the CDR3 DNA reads TGTGCCAGCAGCAACCTGGGACAGTCATCCTTCGAGCAGTACTTC.